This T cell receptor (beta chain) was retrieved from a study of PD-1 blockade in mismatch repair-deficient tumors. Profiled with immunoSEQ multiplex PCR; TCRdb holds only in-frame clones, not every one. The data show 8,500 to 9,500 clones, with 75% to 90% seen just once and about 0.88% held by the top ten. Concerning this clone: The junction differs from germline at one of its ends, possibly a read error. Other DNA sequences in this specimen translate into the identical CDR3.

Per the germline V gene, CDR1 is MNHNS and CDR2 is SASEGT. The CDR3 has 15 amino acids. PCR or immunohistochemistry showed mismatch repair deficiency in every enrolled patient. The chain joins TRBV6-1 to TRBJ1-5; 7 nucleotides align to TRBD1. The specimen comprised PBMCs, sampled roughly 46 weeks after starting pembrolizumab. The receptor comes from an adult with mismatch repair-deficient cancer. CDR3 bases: TGCGCCAGCAGTGAATGGGGACAGCCCAATCAGCCCCAGCATTTT. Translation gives CASSEWGQPNQPQHF.